These 23 T cell receptor beta chains came from one sample sequenced in a study of T cell responses to AZD1222 COVID-19 vaccine. Sequencing was performed with immunoSEQ multiplex PCR; in TCRdb, only in-frame clones are kept and a portion is missing. Among over 120,000 clones listed, more than 85% were seen once. Sequenced material: peripheral blood, taken on day 0 of AZD1222 vaccination. The receptor source for this set is an adult in good health.

The chain couples TRBV5-1 to TRBJ2-7; 8 bases match TRBD2. The V gene end was trimmed by 2 bases and the J gene end by 2 bases; junction bases not matched to a gene: 3. CDR1 is SGHRS and CDR2 is YFSETQ in the germline V gene. CDR3 length: 14 amino acids. The chain's CDR3 is CASSLLGLAYEQYF. The CDR3, as DNA: TGCGCCAGCAGCTTACTGGGACTAGCCTACGAGCAGTACTTC. The variable domain in full, with the rest retrieved from reference TRBV5-1 and TRBJ2-7, is KAGVTQTPRYLIKTRGQQVTLSCSPISGHRSVSWYQQTPGQGLQFLFEYFSETQRNKGNFPGRFSGRQFSNSRSEMNVSTLELGDSALYLCASSLLGLAYEQYFGPGTRLTVT.

Written as DNA, the CDR3 is TGTGCCAGCAGCTTGGGACTGAACTATGGCTACACCTTC. It specifies CASSLGLNYGYTF. The chain couples TRBV7-9 to TRBJ1-2; possibly TRBD1 for D (5 bases). V was cut by 3 bases and J by 2 bases, with 7 bases left in between. Per germline, CDR1 SEHNR and CDR2 FQNEAQ (reference sequence). This CDR3 is 13 amino acids long.

V is TRBV19 and J is TRBJ1-5; possible D gene TRBD1, 5 bases. The CDR3 contains 15 residues. Deletions cut 7 bases from V and 3 bases from J, with 16 bases between. Germline CDR1 is LNHDA and CDR2 is SQIVND (reference sequence). The CDR3 is CASTNTWGNNQPQHF. CDR3 DNA: TGTGCCAGTACTAATACGTGGGGGAACAATCAGCCCCAGCATTTT. Together with reference TRBV19 and TRBJ1-5, the CDR3 gives the full variable domain: DGGITQSPKYLFRKEGQNVTLSCEQNLNHDAMYWYRQDPGQGLRLIYYSQIVNDFQKGDIAEGYSVSREKKESFPLTVTSAQKNPTAFYLCASTNTWGNNQPQHFGDGTRLSIL.

The rearrangement joins TRBV4-1 to TRBJ2-1; TRBD2 matches at 12 bases. This CDR3 is built from 20 residues. Germline-derived CDR1 and CDR2 are MGHRA and YSYEKL. V dropped 3 bases and J dropped 0; count of bases not matched to a gene: 12. The CDR3 region is CASSQDTSGGTRGSYNEQFF. In DNA, the CDR3 is TGCGCCAGCAGCCAGGATACTAGCGGGGGGACCCGGGGCTCCTACAATGAGCAGTTCTTC.

Concerning this clone itself: Its ends do not fully match the called genes, so a read error is possible. The chain recombines TRBV27 with TRBJ2-7; D is unresolved. CDR3 length: 9 residues. Germline V gives CDR1 MNHEY, CDR2 SMNVEV (reference sequence). The CDR3, as DNA: TGTGCCAGCAAAAGACACCCCGACTTC. Translated: CASKRHPDF.

V usage is TRBV6-5 and J usage is TRBJ2-3; D might be TRBD1 or TRBD2, each matching 6 bases. V lost 4 bases and J lost 6, with 11 bases in between. CDR3 length equals 13 residues. Germline CDR1 and CDR2: MNHEY and SVGAGI. The CDR3 here is CASSSGASDTQYF. CDR3 coding DNA: TGTGCCAGCAGTTCGGGGGCCTCGGATACGCAGTATTTT.

The rearrangement uses TRBV9 and TRBJ1-1, with no clear D. Germline V lookup: CDR1 SGDLS, CDR2 YYNGEE. Trimming cost V 3 bases and J 7 bases, with 16 bases left between them. This CDR3 is 14 amino acids long. The DNA of the CDR3 is TGTGCCAGCAGCGCCGAGCAGGCTCGGGGTGAAGCTTTCTTT. This codes for CASSAEQARGEAFF.

The V gene is TRBV2, the J gene TRBJ1-1, with D possibly being TRBD1 (6 bases). The CDR3 length is 14 residues. Trimming removed 5 bases at V and 6 bases at J, with 16 bases between. Germline-derived CDR1 and CDR2 are SNHLY and FYNNEI. The CDR3 sequence: CASSSGQIEPEAFF. The CDR3 region has the DNA TGTGCCAGCAGTTCTGGACAGATCGAACCTGAAGCTTTCTTT.

This chain uses TRBV7-9 with TRBJ1-3; D gene unclear. This CDR3 is built from 13 residues. Per the germline V gene, CDR1 is SEHNR and CDR2 is FQNEAQ (reference sequence). Trimming left V 1 base short and J 4 bases short, with 5 bases between. This CDR3 reads CASSLGQGNTIYF. The CDR3 coding sequence is TGTGCCAGCAGCTTAGGGCAGGGAAACACCATATATTTT.

The chain joins TRBV24-1 to TRBJ1-5; possible D gene TRBD1, 6 bases. The V end was cut by 6 bases, the J end by 7 bases, with 15 bases between. From germline, CDR1 is KGHDR and CDR2 SFDVKD. The CDR3 spans 14 residues. The CDR3 loop is CATSRGAGMQPQHF. CDR3 coding DNA: TGTGCCACCAGTCGGGGGGCGGGCATGCAGCCCCAGCATTTT.

The chain recombines TRBV11-3 with TRBJ2-1; 10 positions agree with TRBD1. Germline CDR1 SGHNT, CDR2 YENEEA. J gave up 8 bases and V 4 bases, and 17 bases lay outside the gene matches. The CDR3 has 18 amino acids. The CDR3 spells CASSSSRPRTGGRDEQFF. The CDR3 region has the DNA TGTGCCAGCAGCTCCTCCAGACCACGGACAGGGGGTAGAGATGAGCAGTTCTTC.

The gene calls are TRBV7-2 and TRBJ2-1; TRBD2 matches 7 bases. V lost 6 bases to trimming and J lost 3 bases; unmatched junction nucleotides: 8. CDR3 size: 15 residues. Germline values: CDR1 SGHTA, CDR2 FQGNSA. Here the CDR3 reads CASRKTSDLYNEQFF. DNA of the CDR3: TGTGCCAGCAGAAAAACTAGCGATCTCTACAATGAGCAGTTCTTC.

This clone has a handful of counts. V is TRBV30 and J is TRBJ1-5, with D possibly being TRBD1 (6 bases). Trimming removed 5 bases from V and 7 bases from J, with 12 bases in between. The germline V gene encodes CDR1 GTSNPN and CDR2 SVGIG (reference sequence). The CDR3 length is 12 residues. The CDR3 loop is CAWGGGGQPQHF. DNA of the CDR3: TGTGCCTGGGGGGGAGGGGGGCAGCCCCAGCATTTT. Filled out from reference TRBV30 and TRBJ1-5, the complete variable domain reads SQTIHQWPATLVQPVGSPLSLECTVEGTSNPNLYWYRQAAGRGLQLLFYSVGIGQISSEVPQNLSASRPQDRQFILSSKKLLLSDSGFYLCAWGGGGQPQHFGDGTRLSIL.

The V gene is TRBV25-1, the J gene TRBJ1-4, with D possibly being TRBD1 (5 bases). The CDR3 covers 14 residues. The V and J ends lost 2 bases and 5 bases respectively, with 9 bases between them. Looked up from germline, CDR1 is MGHDK and CDR2 is SYGVNS. The CDR3 bases are TGTGCCAGCAGTGAAGGACAAGGCAATGAAAAACTGTTTTTT. Translated: CASSEGQGNEKLFF.

The rearrangement uses TRBV19 and TRBJ1-2; TRBD1 agrees at 7 bases. Germline V CDR1 and CDR2: LNHDA, SQIVND (reference sequence). Trimming took 6 bases from V and 2 from J; bases not matched to a gene: 0. There are 12 residues in the CDR3. CDR3 loop: CASRQGNYGYTF. The CDR3 nucleotides read TGTGCCAGTAGACAGGGGAACTATGGCTACACCTTC.

The rearrangement uses TRBV30 and TRBJ1-4; possible D gene TRBD1, 6 bases. CDR1 GTSNPN and CDR2 SVGIG come from the germline V gene (reference sequence). The germline V and J ends were trimmed by 3 bases and 6 bases, with 11 bases remaining between them. The CDR3 consists of 13 residues. CDR3 DNA sequence: TGTGCCTGGAGCCTAACAGGGTATGAAAAACTGTTTTTT. Translating it yields CAWSLTGYEKLFF.

This clone was found once. This chain links TRBV30 with TRBJ2-5; D remains unclear. Germline V lookup: CDR1 GTSNPN, CDR2 SVGIG (reference sequence). Trimming pared 2 bases from V and 7 bases from J, leaving 11 bases between. The CDR3 covers 12 residues. The CDR3 DNA reads as TGTGCCTGGAGTTTGGGATTCGGGACCCAGTACTTC. Protein: CAWSLGFGTQYF. The full variable domain, in which reference TRBV30 and TRBJ2-5 provide the parts outside the CDR3, is SQTIHQWPATLVQPVGSPLSLECTVEGTSNPNLYWYRQAAGRGLQLLFYSVGIGQISSEVPQNLSASRPQDRQFILSSKKLLLSDSGFYLCAWSLGFGTQYFGPGTRLLVL.

The chain links TRBV6-1 to TRBJ2-5, with a tentative D call TRBD1 (6 bases). Germline-derived CDR1 and CDR2 are MNHNS and SASEGT. V was pared by 4 bases and J by 1 base, with 16 bases between. The CDR3 is 16 amino acids. The CDR3 loop is CASSGLDRNVQETQYF. In nucleotides, the CDR3 is TGTGCCAGCAGTGGGCTTGACAGGAATGTCCAAGAGACCCAGTACTTC.

The chain joins TRBV7-9 to TRBJ2-2; the D gene is possibly TRBD2 (6 bases). Trimming took 5 bases from V and 7 from J, leaving 17 bases between them. The CDR3 spans 15 residues. CDR1 is SEHNR, CDR2 FQNEAQ, per germline (reference sequence). CDR3 nucleotides: TGTGCCAGCAGCCGGGCGGGACTCCGATTCGGGGAGCTGTTTTTT. Translated: CASSRAGLRFGELFF.

CDR3 residues: CASSYSGLSDQPQHF. In DNA, the CDR3 is TGTGCCAGCAGTTACTCGGGATTGAGCGATCAGCCCCAGCATTTT. The rearrangement joins TRBV6-5 to TRBJ1-5; D call uncertain. Germline CDR1 and CDR2: MNHEY and SVGAGI. Deletions cut 0 bases from V and 5 bases from J, with 11 bases between. The CDR3 totals 15 residues.

CDR3 sequence reads: CASSIDRQGYSPLHF. The CDR3 region has the DNA TGTGCCAGTAGTATAGACAGACAGGGATATTCACCCCTCCACTTT. This chain connects TRBV19 to TRBJ1-6, with 7 nucleotides matching TRBD1. The V and J ends lost 0 bases and 8 bases, in that order; junction bases with no gene match: 4. CDR1 LNHDA and CDR2 SQIVND come from the germline V gene (reference sequence). The CDR3 extends over 15 amino acids.

This clone was counted once. The rearrangement joins TRBV30 to TRBJ1-3; TRBD1 aligns across 7 bases. J was trimmed by 9 bases and V by 1 base; bases with no gene match: 6. The CDR3 sequence is 13 residues long. Germline CDR1 and CDR2: GTSNPN and SVGIG (reference sequence). The CDR3 DNA reads TGTGCCTGGAGTGGTTCAGGGGGGGGCACCATATATTTT. This gives the protein CAWSGSGGGTIYF.

The V and J genes are TRBV6-2 or TRBV6-3 and TRBJ2-3; 9 nucleotides line up with TRBD2. The CDR3 spans 17 residues. Per the germline V gene, CDR1 is MNHEY and CDR2 is SVGEGT. V gave up 0 bases and J gave up 4 bases; unmatched junction bases: 8. Here the CDR3 DNA reads TGTGCCAGCAGTTACTCCTTGGCGGGGGGGCTCCCAGATACGCAGTATTTT. Residues: CASSYSLAGGLPDTQYF.